This TCR beta chain was sequenced for a study of response to subunit inactivated influenza vaccine. Findings and caveats of the study: There was a suggestion from the authors that each seasonal influenza vaccination recruits few new T cells.

TCRdb fed the RT-PCR reads into MiXCR, producing one record per CDR3 protein. The sample lists approximately 520,000 distinct CDR3 sequences, about 25% occurring once. Notes on this clonotype: Its cognate antigen is unknown.

Germline CDR1 and CDR2: SNHLY and FYNNEI. The CDR3 consists of 12 residues. V lost 3 bases and J 7 bases, leaving 6 bases between the germline ends. The rearrangement uses TRBV2 and TRBJ1-4; no firm D call. The source of this sequence is a man aged 45-60 years who received an inactivated influenza vaccine. The starting material was CD4+ T cells sorted from PBMCs, obtained roughly 5 days after vaccination. The CDR3 is CASSDYSEKLFF. CDR3 DNA: TGTGCCAGCAGTGACTACAGTGAAAAACTGTTTTTT. Full variable domain (remainder filled in from reference TRBV2 and TRBJ1-4): EPEVTQTPSHQVTQMGQEVILRCVPISNHLYFYWYRQILGQKVEFLVSFYNNEISEKSEIFDDQFSVERPDGSNFTLKIRSTKLEDSAMYFCASSDYSEKLFFGSGTQLSVL.